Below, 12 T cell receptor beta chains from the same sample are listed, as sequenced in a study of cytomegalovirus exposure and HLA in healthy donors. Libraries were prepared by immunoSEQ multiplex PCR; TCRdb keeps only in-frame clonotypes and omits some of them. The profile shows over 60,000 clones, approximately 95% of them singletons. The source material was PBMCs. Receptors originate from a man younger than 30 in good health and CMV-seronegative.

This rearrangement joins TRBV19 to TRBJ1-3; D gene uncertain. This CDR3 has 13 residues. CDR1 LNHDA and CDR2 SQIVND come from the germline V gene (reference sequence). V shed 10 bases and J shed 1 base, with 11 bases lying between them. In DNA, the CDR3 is TGTGCCACCTCGTGGCGGTCTGGAAACACCATATATTTT. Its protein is CATSWRSGNTIYF.

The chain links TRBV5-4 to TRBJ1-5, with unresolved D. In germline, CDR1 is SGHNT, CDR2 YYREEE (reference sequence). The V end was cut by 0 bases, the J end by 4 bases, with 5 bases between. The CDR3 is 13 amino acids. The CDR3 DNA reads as TGTGCCAGCAGCTTGGGGAGGAATCAGCCCCAGCATTTT. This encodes CASSLGRNQPQHF. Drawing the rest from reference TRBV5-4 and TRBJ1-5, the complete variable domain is ETGVTQSPTHLIKTRGQQVTLRCSSQSGHNTVSWYQQALGQGPQFIFQYYREEENGRGNFPPRFSGLQFPNYSSELNVNALELDDSALYLCASSLGRNQPQHFGDGTRLSIL.

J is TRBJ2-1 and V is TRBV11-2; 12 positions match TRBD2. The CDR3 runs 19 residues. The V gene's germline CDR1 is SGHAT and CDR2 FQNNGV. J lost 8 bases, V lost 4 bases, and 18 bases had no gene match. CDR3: CASSSPGTSGPGWGYEQFF. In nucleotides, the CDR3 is TGTGCCAGCAGCTCGCCCGGGACTAGCGGGCCCGGGTGGGGGTATGAGCAGTTCTTC.

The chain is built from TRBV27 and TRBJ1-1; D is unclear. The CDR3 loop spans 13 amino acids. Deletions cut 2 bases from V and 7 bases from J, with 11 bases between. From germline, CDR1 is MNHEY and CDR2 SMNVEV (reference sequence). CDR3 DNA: TGTGCCAGCAGTTTAGTCTGGGAGGGTGAAGCTTTCTTT. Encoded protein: CASSLVWEGEAFF.

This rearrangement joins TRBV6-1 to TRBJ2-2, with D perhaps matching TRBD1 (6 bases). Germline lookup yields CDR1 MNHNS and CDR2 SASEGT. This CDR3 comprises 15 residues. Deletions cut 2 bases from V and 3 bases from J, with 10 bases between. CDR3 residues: CASSELQGDTGELFF. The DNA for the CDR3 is TGTGCCAGCAGTGAATTACAGGGAGACACCGGGGAGCTGTTTTTT.

The CDR3 here is CASSFKMNTEAFF. CDR3 bases: TGTGCCAGCAGCTTCAAAATGAACACTGAAGCTTTCTTT. The V gene is TRBV7-8, the J gene TRBJ1-1, with D uncertain. The germline V gene has CDR1 SGHVS and CDR2 FQNEAQ. The CDR3 consists of 13 residues. Trimming cost V 3 bases and J 0 bases, with 5 bases left between them.

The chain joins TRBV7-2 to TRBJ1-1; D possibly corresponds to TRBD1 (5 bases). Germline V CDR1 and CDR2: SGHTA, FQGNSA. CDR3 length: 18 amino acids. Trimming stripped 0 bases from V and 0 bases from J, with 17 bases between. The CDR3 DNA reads TGTGCCAGCAGCTTAGCTGGCTTTGGGGCAGGGATGAACACTGAAGCTTTCTTT. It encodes CASSLAGFGAGMNTEAFF.

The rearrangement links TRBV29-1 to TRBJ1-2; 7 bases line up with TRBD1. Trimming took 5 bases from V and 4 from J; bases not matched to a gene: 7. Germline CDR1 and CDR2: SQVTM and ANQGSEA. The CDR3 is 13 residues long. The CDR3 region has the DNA TGCAGCGTTAGACGGGACAGCGTCTATGGCTACACCTTC. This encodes CSVRRDSVYGYTF.

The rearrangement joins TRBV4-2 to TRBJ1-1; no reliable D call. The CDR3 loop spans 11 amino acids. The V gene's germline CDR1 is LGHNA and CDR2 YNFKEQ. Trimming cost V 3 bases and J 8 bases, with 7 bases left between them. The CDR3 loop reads CASSQEHEAFF. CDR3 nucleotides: TGTGCCAGCAGCCAGGAGCACGAAGCTTTCTTT.

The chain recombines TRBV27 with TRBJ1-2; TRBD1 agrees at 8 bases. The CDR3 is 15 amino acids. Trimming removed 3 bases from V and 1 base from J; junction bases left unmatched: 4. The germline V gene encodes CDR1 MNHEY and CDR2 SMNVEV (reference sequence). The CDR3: CASSFIDRGNYGYTF. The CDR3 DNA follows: TGTGCCAGCAGTTTTATAGACAGGGGTAACTATGGCTACACCTTC.

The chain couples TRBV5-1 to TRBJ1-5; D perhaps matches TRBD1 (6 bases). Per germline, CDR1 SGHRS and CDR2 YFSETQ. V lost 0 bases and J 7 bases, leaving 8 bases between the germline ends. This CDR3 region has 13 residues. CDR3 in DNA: TGCGCCAGCAGCTTGGCCAGGGGACAGCCCCAGCATTTT. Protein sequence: CASSLARGQPQHF.

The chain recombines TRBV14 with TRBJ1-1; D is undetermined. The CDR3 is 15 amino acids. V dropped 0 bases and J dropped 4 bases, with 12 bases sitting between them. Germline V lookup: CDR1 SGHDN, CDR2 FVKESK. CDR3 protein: CASSQETQRGTEAFF. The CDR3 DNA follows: TGTGCCAGCAGCCAAGAAACCCAGCGGGGCACTGAAGCTTTCTTT.